The 2 T cell receptor beta chains presented below share a single source sample, sequenced in a study of shared clonotypes between healthy human individuals. Method: immunoSEQ multiplex PCR; TCRdb's copy keeps in-frame clones and lacks some. This sample has about 530,000 clones, with about 96% found just once. What was sequenced was naive CD4+ T cells sorted from blood. This sample's subset: CD45RA+ positively selected. The origin of the receptors is a woman between 25 and 40 years old in good health.

The rearrangement joins TRBV7-8 to TRBJ1-1, with D perhaps matching TRBD1 (6 bases). The germline gives CDR1 SGHVS, CDR2 FQNEAQ. Trimming shortened V by 5 bases and J by 1 base, and 11 bases separated the two germline ends. The CDR3 is 14 amino acids. The CDR3 DNA sequence: TGTGCCAGCAGCCCTCAGACAGGGAACACTGAAGCTTTCTTT. This translates into CASSPQTGNTEAFF.

Concerning this clone itself: Other nucleotide sequences from this sample produce the same CDR3. The genes are TRBV11-3 and TRBJ2-5; D is ambiguous. This CDR3 comprises 13 residues. V was trimmed by 1 base and J by 1 base, leaving 4 bases between them. Looked up from germline, CDR1 is SGHNT and CDR2 is YENEEA. The CDR3 sequence is CASSLGVQETQYF. In DNA form, the CDR3 reads TGTGCCAGCAGCTTAGGCGTCCAAGAGACCCAGTACTTC.